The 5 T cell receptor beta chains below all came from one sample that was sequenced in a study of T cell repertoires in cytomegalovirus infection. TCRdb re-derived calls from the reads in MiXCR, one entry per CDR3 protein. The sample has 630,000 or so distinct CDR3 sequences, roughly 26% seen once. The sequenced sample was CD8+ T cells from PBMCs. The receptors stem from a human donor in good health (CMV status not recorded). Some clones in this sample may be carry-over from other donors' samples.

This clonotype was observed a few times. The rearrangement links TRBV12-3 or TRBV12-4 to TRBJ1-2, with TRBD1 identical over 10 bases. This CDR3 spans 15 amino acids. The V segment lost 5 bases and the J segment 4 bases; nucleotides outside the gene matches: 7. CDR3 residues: CASSPLGQGIYGYTF. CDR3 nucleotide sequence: TGTGCCAGCAGTCCATTGGGACAGGGGATCTATGGCTACACCTTC.

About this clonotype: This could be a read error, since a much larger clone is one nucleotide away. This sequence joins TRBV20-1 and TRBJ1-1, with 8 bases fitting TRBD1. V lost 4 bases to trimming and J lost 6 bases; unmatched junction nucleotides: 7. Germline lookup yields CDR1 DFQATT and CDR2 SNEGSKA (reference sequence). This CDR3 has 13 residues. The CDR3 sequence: CSAKSGGWAEAFF. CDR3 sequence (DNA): TGCAGTGCTAAGTCAGGGGGCTGGGCTGAAGCTTTCTTT.

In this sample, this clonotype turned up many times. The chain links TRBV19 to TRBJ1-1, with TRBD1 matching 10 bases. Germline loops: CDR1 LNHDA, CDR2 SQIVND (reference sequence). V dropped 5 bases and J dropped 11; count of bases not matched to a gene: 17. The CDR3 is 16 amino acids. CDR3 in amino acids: CASSSASGQGVGNAFF. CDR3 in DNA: TGTGCCAGTAGTTCCGCCTCCGGACAGGGGGTAGGTAATGCTTTCTTT.

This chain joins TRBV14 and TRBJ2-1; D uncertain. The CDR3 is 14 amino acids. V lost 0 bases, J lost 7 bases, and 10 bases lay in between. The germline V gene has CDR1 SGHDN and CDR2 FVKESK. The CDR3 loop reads CASSQDPAWNEQFF. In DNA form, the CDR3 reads TGTGCCAGCAGCCAAGATCCGGCGTGGAATGAGCAGTTCTTC.

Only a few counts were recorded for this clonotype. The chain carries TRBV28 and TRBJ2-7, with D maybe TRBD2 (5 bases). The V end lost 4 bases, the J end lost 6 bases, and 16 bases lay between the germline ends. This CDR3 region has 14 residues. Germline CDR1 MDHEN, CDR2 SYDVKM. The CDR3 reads CASSSPREYSEQYV. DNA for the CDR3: TGTGCCAGCAGTTCCCCTCGGGAATACAGCGAGCAGTACGTC.